Detailed here is one TCR beta chain. The data stem from a study of blood T cell repertoires in COVID-19. Study-level information: Some COVID-19 samples were acute and others convalescent; all came from the United States, Italy and Spain.

Original processing methods: It was from reference gene primer amplification that nucleated cell counts were estimated. Only in-frame clones appear in the TCRdb table, and some are missing; sequencing was by immunoSEQ multiplex PCR. V, J and clone size derive from that table, while D and trimming were established from the DNA sequence. Found here are around 250,000 clones, 90% of them singletons; the top ten hold around 1%. Residents of 24 US areas, aged roughly 18 to 89 years, made up the participants. V shed 4 bases, J shed 2 bases, and the junction held 8 bases outside the gene matches. In germline, CDR1 is SGHRS, CDR2 YFSETQ. This CDR3 is built from 16 residues.

The V and J genes are TRBV5-1 and TRBJ1-2; 10 bases map to TRBD1. Specimen: PBMCs or T cells enriched from blood (not recorded which). This sequence was found in a middle-aged man who had been exposed to COVID-19. The DNA of the CDR3 is TGCGCCAGCAGCGCGACAGGGGGCGCCGGAAACTATGGCTACACCTTC. Encoded protein: CASSATGGAGNYGYTF.